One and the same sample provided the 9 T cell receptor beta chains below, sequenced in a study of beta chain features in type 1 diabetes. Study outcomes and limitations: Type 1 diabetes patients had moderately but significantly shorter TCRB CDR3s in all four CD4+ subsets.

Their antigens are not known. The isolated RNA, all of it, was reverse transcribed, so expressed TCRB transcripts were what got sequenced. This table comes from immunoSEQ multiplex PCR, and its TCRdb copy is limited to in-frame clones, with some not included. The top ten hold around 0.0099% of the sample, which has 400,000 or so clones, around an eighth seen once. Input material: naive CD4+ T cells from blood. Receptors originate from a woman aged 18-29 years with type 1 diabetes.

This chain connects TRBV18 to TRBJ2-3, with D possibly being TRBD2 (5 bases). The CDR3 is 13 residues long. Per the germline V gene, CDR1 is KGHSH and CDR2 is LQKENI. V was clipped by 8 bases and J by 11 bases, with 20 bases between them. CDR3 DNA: TGTGCCAGCCCGGACGTGTATTCGGGGATGCAGTATTTT. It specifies CASPDVYSGMQYF. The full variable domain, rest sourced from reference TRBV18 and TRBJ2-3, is NAGVMQNPRHLVRRRGQEARLRCSPMKGHSHVYWYRQLPEEGLKFMVYLQKENIIDESGMPKERFSAEFPKEGPSILRIQQVVRGDSAAYFCASPDVYSGMQYFGPGTRLTVL.

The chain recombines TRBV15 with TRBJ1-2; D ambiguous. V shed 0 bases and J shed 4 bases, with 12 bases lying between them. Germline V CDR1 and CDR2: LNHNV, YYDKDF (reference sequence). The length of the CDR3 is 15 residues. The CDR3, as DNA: TGTGCCACCAGCAGAGATATCCCCCGAGGCTATGGCTACACCTTC. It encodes CATSRDIPRGYGYTF.

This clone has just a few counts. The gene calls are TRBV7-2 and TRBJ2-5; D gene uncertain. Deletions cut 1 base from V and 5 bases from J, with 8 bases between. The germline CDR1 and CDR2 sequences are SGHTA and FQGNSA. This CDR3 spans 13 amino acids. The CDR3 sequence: CASSLVESETQYF. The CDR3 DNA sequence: TGTGCCAGCAGCTTAGTCGAGTCGGAGACCCAGTACTTC.

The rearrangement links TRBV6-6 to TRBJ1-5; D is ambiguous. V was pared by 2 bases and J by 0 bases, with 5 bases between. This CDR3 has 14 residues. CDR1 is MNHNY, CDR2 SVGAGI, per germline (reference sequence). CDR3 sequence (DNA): TGTGCCAGCAGTTACGGCCTTAGCAATCAGCCCCAGCATTTT. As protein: CASSYGLSNQPQHF.

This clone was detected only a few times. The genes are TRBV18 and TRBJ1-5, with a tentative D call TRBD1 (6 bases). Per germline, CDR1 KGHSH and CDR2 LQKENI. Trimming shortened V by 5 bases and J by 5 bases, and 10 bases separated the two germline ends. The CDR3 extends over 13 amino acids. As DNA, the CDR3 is TGTGCCAGCTCAGGGGGCACGGATCAGCCCCAGCATTTT. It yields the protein CASSGGTDQPQHF.

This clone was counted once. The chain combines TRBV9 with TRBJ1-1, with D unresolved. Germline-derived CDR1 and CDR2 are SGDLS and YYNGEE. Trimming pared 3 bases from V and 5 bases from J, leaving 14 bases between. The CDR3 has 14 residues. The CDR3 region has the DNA TGTGCCAGCAGCGACCAGACGGGAGGGACTGAAGCTTTCTTT. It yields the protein CASSDQTGGTEAFF.

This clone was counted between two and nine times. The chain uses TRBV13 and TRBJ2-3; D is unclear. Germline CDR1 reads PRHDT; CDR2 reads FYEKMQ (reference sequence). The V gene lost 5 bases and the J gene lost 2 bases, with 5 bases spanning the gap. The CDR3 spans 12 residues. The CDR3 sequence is CASSPHTDTQYF. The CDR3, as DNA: TGTGCCAGCAGCCCACACACAGATACGCAGTATTTT. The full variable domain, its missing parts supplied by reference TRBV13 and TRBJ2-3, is AAGVIQSPRHLIKEKRETATLKCYPIPRHDTVYWYQQGPGQDPQFLISFYEKMQSDKGSIPDRFSAQQFSDYHSELNMSSLELGDSALYFCASSPHTDTQYFGPGTRLTVL.

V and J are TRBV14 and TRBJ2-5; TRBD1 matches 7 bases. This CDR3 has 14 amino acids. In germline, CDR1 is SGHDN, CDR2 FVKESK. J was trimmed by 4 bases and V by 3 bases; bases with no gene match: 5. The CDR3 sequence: CASSHWDSRETQYF. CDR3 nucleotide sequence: TGTGCCAGCAGCCATTGGGACAGCAGAGAGACCCAGTACTTC. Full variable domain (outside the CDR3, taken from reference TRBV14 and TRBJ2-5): EAGVTQFPSHSVIEKGQTVTLRCDPISGHDNLYWYRRVMGKEIKFLLHFVKESKQDESGMPNNRFLAERTGGTYSTLKVQPAELEDSGVYFCASSHWDSRETQYFGPGTRLLVL.

The CDR3 nucleotides are TGCAGCGTTGGGACTGGGAATTCACCCCTCCACTTT. Encoded protein: CSVGTGNSPLHF. The gene calls are TRBV29-1 and TRBJ1-6; D remains unclear. The V and J ends lost 4 bases and 7 bases respectively, with 8 bases between them. The CDR3 contains 12 residues. In germline, CDR1 is SQVTM, CDR2 ANQGSEA.